These 27 T cell receptor beta chains came from one sample sequenced in a study of spatial heterogeneity in lung cancer (dated by TCRdb to between 2018 and 2020). The time point label, read with the paper, signifies: sample taken at primary tumor resection. Whole RNA extracted from tumor and nontumor lung tissue, or from cryopreserved PBMC samples, was used for TCR sequencing without cell sorting. Library creation used 5' RACE. TCRdb names NextSeq 500 as the instrument used. TCRdb reanalyzed the raw reads on its own, using fastp at Q25 for trimming and MiXCR for clone calling, and kept in-frame beta chains. Each entry is one CDR3 protein sequence, shown with its most common DNA and genes. Counted in this sample were tens of thousands of distinct CDR3 sequences; around 6.7% of them appeared once. The top ten clonotypes cover about 2.6% of the sample. Source: PBMCs, taken at surgery. The origin of the receptors is a female donor with early-stage non-small cell lung cancer.

This clonotype was counted many times. The V call is TRBV7-9, the J call TRBJ2-3, with D unclear. Trimming cost V 2 bases and J 4 bases, with 13 bases left between them. The CDR3 is 15 amino acids. Germline CDR1 and CDR2: SEHNR and FQNEAQ (reference sequence). As DNA, the CDR3 is TGTGCCAGCAGCTTAAGTTTGAGACGGTCAGATACGCAGTATTTT. It yields the protein CASSLSLRRSDTQYF.

The CDR3 region has the DNA TGTGCCAGCAGTTACGCGGGCCCCGGGACGACTGAAAAACTGTTTTTT. This translates into CASSYAGPGTTEKLFF. The V gene is TRBV6-5, the J gene TRBJ1-4, with a weak D call TRBD1 (5 bases). This CDR3 region has 16 residues. V was shortened by 2 bases and J by 7 bases, with 17 bases between the two germline ends. The germline CDR1 and CDR2 sequences are MNHEY and SVGAGI.

This clonotype came up a few times. The chain links TRBV4-2 to TRBJ2-1; 13 bases match TRBD2. Germline values: CDR1 LGHNA, CDR2 YNFKEQ. The CDR3 runs to 16 residues. V lost 4 bases, J lost 8 bases, and 8 bases stayed unmatched. Here the CDR3 reads CASSLNGLAGEDEQFF. As DNA, the CDR3 is TGTGCCAGCAGCCTTAACGGACTAGCGGGGGAGGATGAGCAGTTCTTC.

This clonotype has at least ten counts. The rearrangement joins TRBV6-1 to TRBJ1-1; D gene ambiguous. CDR1 is MNHNS and CDR2 is SASEGT in the germline V gene. This CDR3 region has 13 residues. V gave up 3 bases and J gave up 1 base, with 6 bases separating them. The CDR3 DNA reads as TGTGCCAGCAGTGATATTACGAACACTGAAGCTTTCTTT. It is translated as CASSDITNTEAFF.

The V and J genes are TRBV6-5 and TRBJ2-7; D is unclear. Trimming took off 2 bases at V and 2 bases at J, with 13 bases between the two ends. CDR3 length: 15 residues. Germline V gives CDR1 MNHEY, CDR2 SVGAGI. This CDR3 is CASSYTDGKTYEQYF. Written as DNA, the CDR3 is TGTGCCAGCAGTTACACGGACGGAAAAACCTACGAGCAGTACTTC.

The chain joins TRBV7-2 to TRBJ1-5; no definite D call. Between the trimmed V and J ends, which lost 1 base and 1 base, there was a span of 8 bases. The CDR3 is 15 amino acids. CDR1 and CDR2 from the germline V gene are SGHTA and FQGNSA. The CDR3 DNA reads TGTGCCAGCAGCTTAGTGGTGGGGAGCAATCAGCCCCAGCATTTT. Its translation: CASSLVVGSNQPQHF.

This chain connects TRBV7-9 to TRBJ2-2, with no clear D. The germline V and J ends were trimmed by 1 base and 0 bases, with 6 bases remaining between them. The germline gives CDR1 SEHNR, CDR2 FQNEAQ (reference sequence). CDR3 length equals 15 residues. Here the CDR3 reads CASSLVRANTGELFF. The DNA of the CDR3 is TGTGCCAGCAGCTTAGTCCGTGCGAACACCGGGGAGCTGTTTTTT.

The CDR3 sequence: CASSLNNYEQYF. Written as DNA, the CDR3 is TGCGCCAGCAGCTTGAATAACTACGAGCAGTACTTC. The chain combines TRBV5-1 with TRBJ2-7; D ambiguous. Per germline, CDR1 SGHRS and CDR2 YFSETQ. V gave up 1 base and J gave up 3 bases, with 5 bases separating them. The CDR3 has 12 residues.

Only a few counts were recorded for this clonotype. This chain joins TRBV18 and TRBJ1-1, with 8 nucleotides matching TRBD1. Trimming at V came to 4 bases and at J to 6 bases, leaving 16 bases not matched to a gene. Germline assignment: CDR1 KGHSH and CDR2 LQKENI. There are 17 residues in the CDR3. The CDR3: CASSLRPGGALGAEAFF. The CDR3 DNA is TGTGCCAGCTCACTCAGACCAGGGGGCGCCCTAGGGGCTGAAGCTTTCTTT.

J is TRBJ2-1 and V is TRBV20-1; 11 bases fit TRBD2. Germline CDR1 reads DFQATT; CDR2 reads SNEGSKA (reference sequence). V trimming: 6 bases; J trimming: 7 bases; junction bases outside the gene matches: 8. The CDR3 has 14 amino acids. CDR3 amino acids: CSAQLAGAINEQFF. CDR3 nucleotides: TGCAGTGCGCAACTAGCGGGGGCGATAAATGAGCAGTTCTTC.

This clonotype was observed a few times. This chain joins TRBV29-1 and TRBJ2-3, with D perhaps being TRBD1 or TRBD2 (5 bases each). This CDR3 comprises 15 residues. The V end was cut by 4 bases, the J end by 0 bases, with 14 bases between. The germline V gene has CDR1 SQVTM and CDR2 ANQGSEA. As DNA, the CDR3 is TGCAGCGTTGCACCGTCCGGGGCTAGCACAGATACGCAGTATTTT. It specifies CSVAPSGASTDTQYF.

The V gene is TRBV7-2, the J gene TRBJ2-2; D is unresolved. Germline V CDR1 and CDR2: SGHTA, FQGNSA. The CDR3 totals 13 residues. The V and J ends lost 1 base and 11 bases respectively, with 11 bases between them. The DNA of the CDR3 is TGTGCCAGCAGCTTAGAAGGCCAGAGAGAGCTGTTTTTT. As protein: CASSLEGQRELFF.

This clonotype was seen repeatedly, ten times or more. This chain joins TRBV29-1 and TRBJ2-7; D may be TRBD2 (6 bases). The CDR3 sequence is 14 residues long. V was shortened by 1 base and J by 2 bases, with 12 bases between the two germline ends. The V gene's germline CDR1 is SQVTM and CDR2 ANQGSEA. The CDR3 here is CSVEGRAEPYEQYF. CDR3 bases: TGCAGCGTTGAAGGGAGGGCAGAACCCTACGAGCAGTACTTC.

This clonotype was seen at least ten times. The chain has TRBV5-1 and TRBJ1-5; 7 bases match TRBD1. Germline V gives CDR1 SGHRS, CDR2 YFSETQ. The CDR3 loop spans 13 amino acids. Trimming removed 7 bases from V and 3 bases from J; junction bases left unmatched: 4. The CDR3 region has the DNA TGCGCCAGCCGAACAGGGGACAATCAGCCCCAGCATTTT. This gives the protein CASRTGDNQPQHF.

In this sample, this clonotype turned up many times. V is TRBV19 and J is TRBJ1-5; D may be TRBD1 (6 bases). The CDR3 is 13 residues long. The V gene's germline CDR1 is LNHDA and CDR2 SQIVND (reference sequence). The V end lost 5 bases, the J end lost 6 bases, and 11 bases lay between the germline ends. Written as DNA, the CDR3 is TGTGCCAGTAGTGTGCAGGGGAGTCAGCCCCAGCATTTT. As protein: CASSVQGSQPQHF.

This chain connects TRBV5-1 to TRBJ2-1; D perhaps matches TRBD1 (5 bases). V shed 0 bases and J shed 7 bases, with 11 bases lying between them. In germline, CDR1 is SGHRS, CDR2 YFSETQ. The CDR3 has 14 amino acids. Here the CDR3 reads CASSLVAGQNEQFF. CDR3 in DNA: TGCGCCAGCAGCTTGGTAGCAGGGCAAAATGAGCAGTTCTTC.

This clonotype turned up a few times. The gene calls are TRBV9 and TRBJ1-1, with TRBD1 as a possible D gene (5 bases). There are 11 residues in the CDR3. The V end lost 3 bases, the J end lost 6 bases, and 6 bases lay between the germline ends. The V gene's germline CDR1 is SGDLS and CDR2 YYNGEE. CDR3 DNA: TGTGCCAGCAGCGGGGGCTCTGAAGCTTTCTTT. It yields the protein CASSGGSEAFF. The full variable domain, its missing parts supplied by reference TRBV9 and TRBJ1-1, is DSGVTQTPKHLITATGQRVTLRCSPRSGDLSVYWYQQSLDQGLQFLIQYYNGEERAKGNILERFSAQQFPDLHSELNLSSLELGDSALYFCASSGGSEAFFGQGTRLTVV.

This clonotype was recorded at least ten times. The rearrangement links TRBV14 to TRBJ2-1; TRBD2 matches 8 bases. In germline, CDR1 is SGHDN, CDR2 FVKESK. The V and J ends lost 8 bases and 8 bases, in that order; junction bases with no gene match: 11. This CDR3 is built from 14 residues. The CDR3 region is CASGFGGGPYEQFF. The DNA for the CDR3 is TGTGCCAGCGGATTTGGCGGGGGGCCTTATGAGCAGTTCTTC.

This clonotype was recorded at least ten times. This chain connects TRBV3-1 to TRBJ1-1, with D maybe TRBD1 (6 bases). The V and J ends lost 1 base and 11 bases respectively, with 14 bases between them. Germline assignment: CDR1 LGHDT and CDR2 YNNKEL (reference sequence). The CDR3 runs to 13 residues. The CDR3 protein is CASSQGRGGMAFF. CDR3 nucleotide sequence: TGTGCCAGCAGCCAAGGTCGAGGGGGGATGGCTTTCTTT.

The chain couples TRBV5-1 to TRBJ2-7, with D unresolved. Trimming pared 0 bases from V and 0 bases from J, leaving 7 bases between. The V gene's germline CDR1 is SGHRS and CDR2 YFSETQ. The CDR3 extends over 14 amino acids. CDR3 DNA sequence: TGCGCCAGCAGCTTGGAATACAGCTCCTACGAGCAGTACTTC. This translates into CASSLEYSSYEQYF.

This clonotype was seen ten or more times. The chain uses TRBV6-1 and TRBJ1-5; D unclear. The CDR3 sequence is 16 residues long. V was trimmed by 2 bases and J by 3 bases, leaving 14 bases between them. Germline CDR1 is MNHNS and CDR2 is SASEGT. The CDR3 DNA reads as TGTGCCAGCAGTGAACTGGAAGGAAGGAACAATCAGCCCCAGCATTTT. The encoded protein is CASSELEGRNNQPQHF.

CDR3 residues: CASTLDFLVPQYF. CDR3 coding DNA: TGTGCCAGCACCCTCGACTTCTTGGTTCCCCAGTACTTC. The rearrangement links TRBV6-1 to TRBJ2-5, with D unclear. This CDR3 region has 13 residues. V lost 7 bases to trimming and J lost 9 bases, with 18 bases between them. The germline V gene has CDR1 MNHNS and CDR2 SASEGT.

V is TRBV3-1 and J is TRBJ2-5; the D gene is possibly TRBD2 (6 bases). V was shortened by 7 bases and J by 2 bases, with 11 bases between the two germline ends. The CDR3 loop spans 13 amino acids. Germline CDR1 reads LGHDT; CDR2 reads YNNKEL (reference sequence). CDR3 coding DNA: TGTGCCAGCACCCGGGACTTTCAAGAGACCCAGTACTTC. Its protein is CASTRDFQETQYF.

This clonotype was seen ten or more times. CDR3 DNA: TGTGCCAGCAGTACAGGGACGGTCTACGAGCAGTACTTC. It specifies CASSTGTVYEQYF. The V call is TRBV12-3 or TRBV12-4, the J call TRBJ2-7, with D perhaps matching TRBD1 (6 bases). The CDR3 is 13 residues long. With 5 bases removed from V and 3 bases from J, the gap between germline ends came to 11 bases.

This clonotype has ten or more counts. The gene calls are TRBV7-9 and TRBJ1-2, with no clear D. CDR1 SEHNR and CDR2 FQNEAQ come from the germline V gene (reference sequence). This CDR3 is built from 13 residues. The germline V and J ends were trimmed by 5 bases and 6 bases, with 13 bases remaining between them. This CDR3 is CASSQPAANGYTF. The CDR3 DNA sequence: TGTGCCAGCAGCCAGCCGGCCGCAAATGGCTACACCTTC.

This clonotype showed up many times. The V gene is TRBV7-2, the J gene TRBJ2-7, with a weak D call TRBD2 (5 bases). Germline-derived CDR1 and CDR2 are SGHTA and FQGNSA. The CDR3 spans 14 residues. V lost 1 base, J lost 3 bases, and 10 bases lay in between. In nucleotides, the CDR3 is TGTGCCAGCAGCTTAGAGAGGGCCCACTACGAGCAGTACTTC. This gives the protein CASSLERAHYEQYF.

The chain links TRBV18 to TRBJ2-5, with TRBD1 as a possible D gene (6 bases). The germline V gene has CDR1 KGHSH and CDR2 LQKENI. V lost 4 bases, J lost 2 bases, and 8 bases lay in between. This CDR3 comprises 13 residues. The CDR3: CASSLGQQETQYF. The CDR3 nucleotides read TGTGCCAGCTCACTTGGACAGCAAGAGACCCAGTACTTC.